This TCR beta chain was identified in a study of T cell responses to AZD1222 COVID-19 vaccine. Study-level results: The donors showed a predominance of white British ancestry and of females, with possible underestimation of clonal diversity.

This CDR3 region has 14 residues. V shed 9 bases and J shed 6 bases, with 17 bases lying between them. Germline CDR1 is KGHDR and CDR2 is SFDVKD. Points on this clone: Antigen: not known.

TCRdb's table, derived via immunoSEQ multiplex PCR, lists solely in-frame clones and lacks some. The table includes some 150,000 clones, 80% to 95% detected once. The sequence derives from an adult in good health. Sequences were derived from peripheral blood, sampled on day 0 of AZD1222 vaccination. The chain couples TRBV24-1 to TRBJ2-1; D may be TRBD2 (5 bases). DNA of the CDR3: TGTGCCACCGGAACGGGATCTTGGTCCAATGAGCAGTTCTTC. As protein: CATGTGSWSNEQFF.